The T cell receptor (beta chain) under discussion was sequenced for a study of cytomegalovirus exposure and HLA in healthy donors. The study, taken as a whole, reports: The finding came from a later analysis; first-cohort TCR clusters tended to co-occur in the 130 or so validation repertoires. The investigators catalogued some 160 TCR beta chains as cytomegalovirus-associated.

Profiling relied on immunoSEQ multiplex PCR, and the TCRdb table lists in-frame clones only, not all of them. The profile shows about 65,000 clones, approximately 93% of them singletons. Among the roughly 120 subjects of the validation cohort, separate from the roughly 700-subject first cohort, were the donors. The length of the CDR3 is 15 residues. V gave up 8 bases and J gave up 3 bases; unmatched junction bases: 10. Germline CDR1 is GTSNPN and CDR2 is SVGIG (reference sequence). With regard to this clone: No antigen is known for it.

Sequenced sample: PBMCs. The chain couples TRBV30 to TRBJ2-3; 11 bases align to TRBD2. The sequence was obtained from a man between 18 and 35 years old in good health and CMV-seropositive. CDR3 in DNA: TGTGCCCGGCGGTTAGCGGGGGGGCCGACAGATACGCAGTATTTT. Translating it yields CARRLAGGPTDTQYF.